The rows below give T cell receptor beta chains drawn from one sample of a study of CD8 T cells in Susac syndrome. TCRdb re-derived calls from the immunoSEQ multiplex PCR reads in MiXCR, one entry per CDR3 protein. This sample has roughly 130,000 distinct CDR3 sequences; around 96% occur once, and the top ten carry roughly 0.13%. Sequencing used CD4+ T cells from PBMCs. The receptors were sampled from a human donor with Susac syndrome. Each CDR3 is given with its conserved first and last residue. The order of the fields is D gene, V gene, J gene, CDR3 protein, CDR3 DNA. A D gene is named only where the DNA matches it firmly.

TRBD1	TRBV30	TRBJ2-1	CAWSFAGTGKDNEQFF	TGTGCCTGGAGTTTTGCCGGGACAGGTAAAGACAATGAGCAGTTCTTC
.	TRBV12-3/TRBV12-4	TRBJ1-4	CASSPQLIGTNEKLFF	TGTGCCAGCAGTCCGCAGTTAATAGGGACTAATGAAAAACTGTTTTTT
.	TRBV6-6	TRBJ1-5	CASSYAQGNQPQHF	TGTGCCAGCAGTTACGCTCAAGGCAATCAGCCCCAGCATTTT
.	TRBV9	TRBJ2-2	CASSAGTPNTGELFF	TGTGCCAGCAGCGCCGGGACTCCTAACACCGGGGAGCTGTTTTTT
.	TRBV29-1	TRBJ2-3	CSVEGTRGTDTQYF	TGCAGCGTTGAAGGAACTAGAGGCACAGATACGCAGTATTTT
.	TRBV24-1	TRBJ2-5	CATSPGALGGETQYF	TGTGCCACCAGTCCGGGCGCCCTAGGAGGTGAGACCCAGTACTTC
.	TRBV4-1	TRBJ2-4	CASSQTRDRDYVIQYF	TGCGCCAGCAGCCAAACGCGAGACAGAGACTATGTGATTCAGTACTTC
TRBD2	TRBV12-3/TRBV12-4	TRBJ2-7	CASSPEIAGVGYEQYF	TGTGCCAGCAGTCCTGAGATAGCGGGAGTAGGGTACGAGCAGTACTTC
.	TRBV15	TRBJ2-3	CATSSAPGRRRTDTQYF	TGTGCCACCAGCTCCGCACCAGGCCGAAGACGCACAGATACGCAGTATTTT
TRBD2	TRBV5-1	TRBJ2-7	CASSLATSGYEQYF	TGCGCCAGCAGCTTGGCTACTAGCGGCTACGAGCAGTACTTC